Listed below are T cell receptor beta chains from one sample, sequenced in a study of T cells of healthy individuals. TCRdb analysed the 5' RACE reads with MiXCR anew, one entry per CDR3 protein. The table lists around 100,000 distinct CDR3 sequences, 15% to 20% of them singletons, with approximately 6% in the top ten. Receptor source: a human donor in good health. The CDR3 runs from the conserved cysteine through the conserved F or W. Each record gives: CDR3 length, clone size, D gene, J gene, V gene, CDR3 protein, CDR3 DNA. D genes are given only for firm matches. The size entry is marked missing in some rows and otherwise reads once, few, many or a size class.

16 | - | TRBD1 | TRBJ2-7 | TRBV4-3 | CASSHGGQGAYYEQYF | TGCGCCAGCAGCCACGGAGGACAGGGGGCATACTACGAGCAGTACTTC
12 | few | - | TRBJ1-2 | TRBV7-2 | CASSFQGVGYTF | TGTGCCAGCAGCTTCCAGGGAGTTGGCTACACCTTC
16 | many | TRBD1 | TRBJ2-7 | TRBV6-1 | CASSELSGGGSYEQYF | TGTGCCAGCAGTGAACTTTCAGGGGGCGGTTCCTACGAGCAGTACTTC
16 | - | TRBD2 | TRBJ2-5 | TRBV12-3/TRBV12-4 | CASSFGLAGVGETQYF | TGTGCCAGCAGTTTTGGCCTAGCGGGAGTTGGGGAGACCCAGTACTTC
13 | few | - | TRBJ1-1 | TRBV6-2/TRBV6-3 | CASSYQPNTEAFF | TGTGCCAGCAGTTACCAGCCGAACACTGAAGCTTTCTTT
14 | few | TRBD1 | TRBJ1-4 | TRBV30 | CAWSVNRGGEKLFF | TGTGCCTGGAGTGTAAACAGGGGAGGTGAAAAACTGTTTTTT
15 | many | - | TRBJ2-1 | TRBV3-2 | CASSLRGSSYNEQFF | TGTGCCAGCAGCCTCAGGGGGAGCTCCTACAATGAGCAGTTCTTC
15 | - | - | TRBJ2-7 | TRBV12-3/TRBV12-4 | CASSPTLNSVREQYF | TGTGCCAGCAGTCCGACCCTCAACTCGGTGAGGGAGCAGTACTTC
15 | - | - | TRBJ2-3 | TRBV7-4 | CASSRAGDFTDTQYF | TGTGCCAGCAGCCGGGCAGGGGATTTCACAGATACGCAGTATTTT
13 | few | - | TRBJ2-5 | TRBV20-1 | CSAETAVRETQYF | TGCAGTGCCGAGACAGCGGTACGAGAGACCCAGTACTTC
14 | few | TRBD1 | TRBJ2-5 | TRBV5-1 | CASSPRDSQETQYF | TGCGCCAGCAGCCCCCGGGACAGCCAAGAGACCCAGTACTTC
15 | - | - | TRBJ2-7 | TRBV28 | CASSWPGDDSYEQYF | TGTGCCAGCAGTTGGCCCGGGGACGATTCCTACGAGCAGTACTTC
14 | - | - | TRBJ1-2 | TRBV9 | CASSVGATNYGYTF | TGTGCCAGCAGCGTAGGGGCCACTAACTATGGCTACACCTTC
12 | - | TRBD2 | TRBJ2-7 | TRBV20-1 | CSASGGAYEQYF | TGCAGTGCTAGCGGGGGGGCCTACGAGCAGTACTTC
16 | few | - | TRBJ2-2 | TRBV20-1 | CSAGSPRRAEAGELFF | TGCAGTGCTGGAAGCCCCCGGCGGGCAGAGGCCGGGGAGCTGTTTTTT
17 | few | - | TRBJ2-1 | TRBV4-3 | CASSQAPAGSSYNEQFF | TGCGCCAGCAGCCAAGCCCCAGCGGGCTCCTCCTACAATGAGCAGTTCTTC
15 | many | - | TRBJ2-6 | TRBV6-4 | CASSLGNSGANVLTF | TGTGCCAGCAGTCTCGGAAACTCTGGGGCCAACGTCCTGACTTTC